This passage covers 9 T cell receptor beta chains from one sample sequenced in a study of type 1 and type 2 diabetes patients. The PCR template was genomic DNA. Amplification of the beta chain CDR3 used 30 forward and 13 reverse multiplex primers. TCRdb analysed the multiplex PCR reads with MiXCR anew, one entry per CDR3 protein. The repertoire holds about 290,000 distinct CDR3 sequences, with roughly 50% as singletons. The specimen was peripheral blood mononuclear cells (PBMCs). The receptors derive from a man aged 18 to 35 with type 2 diabetes.

This clonotype appeared many times. The rearrangement uses TRBV2 and TRBJ1-1; D may be TRBD1 (5 bases). This CDR3 has 15 residues. Trimming cost V 4 bases and J 0 bases, with 12 bases left between them. Per the germline V gene, CDR1 is SNHLY and CDR2 is FYNNEI. CDR3 coding DNA: TGTGCCAGCAGTGCGTGGGGGGGTCTGAACACTGAAGCTTTCTTT. This gives the protein CASSAWGGLNTEAFF.

DNA for the CDR3: TGTGCCAGCAGCCAAGGATCCGGGACAGGCTACGAGCAGTACTTC. Its translation is CASSQGSGTGYEQYF. The chain links TRBV4-2 to TRBJ2-7; 8 bases align to TRBD1. J was trimmed by 3 bases and V by 1 base; bases with no gene match: 5. Per the germline V gene, CDR1 is LGHNA and CDR2 is YNFKEQ. The CDR3 is made up of 15 amino acids.

The rearrangement joins TRBV7-9 to TRBJ2-7, with 7 bases matching TRBD1. V shed 5 bases and J 3 bases; nucleotides not matched to a gene: 7. The CDR3 consists of 14 residues. Germline CDR1 and CDR2: SEHNR and FQNEAQ (reference sequence). CDR3 in DNA: TGTGCCAGCAGCAACGACAGGGTCCTCTACGAGCAGTACTTC. The encoded protein is CASSNDRVLYEQYF. The full variable domain, in which reference TRBV7-9 and TRBJ2-7 provide the parts outside the CDR3, is DTGVSQNPRHKITKRGQNVTFRCDPISEHNRLYWYRQTLGQGPEFLTYFQNEAQLEKSRLLSDRFSAERPKGSFSTLEIQRTEQGDSAMYLCASSNDRVLYEQYFGPGTRLTVT.

This clonotype showed up many times. The rearrangement links TRBV7-2 to TRBJ2-1; D gene uncertain. This CDR3 contains 13 residues. With 4 bases removed from V and 0 bases from J, the gap between germline ends came to 4 bases. The germline V gene encodes CDR1 SGHTA and CDR2 FQGNSA. The CDR3 region is CASSWGSYNEQFF. The CDR3 nucleotides are TGTGCCAGCAGCTGGGGCTCCTACAATGAGCAGTTCTTC. The whole variable domain, filled in from reference TRBV7-2 and TRBJ2-1, reads GAGVSQSPSNKVTEKGKDVELRCDPISGHTALYWYRQSLGQGLEFLIYFQGNSAPDKSGLPSDRFSAERTGGSVSTLTIQRTQQEDSAVYLCASSWGSYNEQFFGPGTRLTVL.

The DNA for the CDR3 is TGTGCCAGCAGTTCTGAGGACAGGATCGATGAAAAACTGTTTTTT. Translating gives CASSSEDRIDEKLFF. The chain joins TRBV25-1 to TRBJ1-4, with 7 bases identical to TRBD1. Germline assignment: CDR1 MGHDK and CDR2 SYGVNS. CDR3 length: 15 residues. Germline trimming cut 5 bases from V and 6 bases from J; bases unmatched to any gene: 9.

About this clonotype: Germline is not matched at one junction end, which may reflect a read error. This rearrangement joins TRBV7-2 to TRBJ2-7; D perhaps matches TRBD1 (6 bases). This CDR3 is 15 amino acids long. Germline-derived CDR1 and CDR2 are SGHTA and FQGNSA. CDR3 region: CASSSYPQGRNEQCF. As DNA, the CDR3 is TGTGCCAGCAGTTCCTATCCACAGGGTCGCAACGAGCAGTGCTTC.

This chain links TRBV7-3 with TRBJ2-5; no firm D call. The CDR3 runs to 13 residues. Germline loops: CDR1 SGHTA, CDR2 FQGTGA. V shed 5 bases and J shed 5 bases, with 12 bases lying between them. CDR3 in DNA: TGTGCCAGCAGCCAGACCCTGAGGGAGACCCAGTACTTC. Its protein is CASSQTLRETQYF.

A note on this clonotype: An end of the junction does not agree with germline; a read error may underlie this. V and J are TRBV2 and TRBJ2-2; D might be TRBD2 (5 bases). Germline assignment: CDR1 SNHLY and CDR2 FYNNEI. The CDR3 is 13 amino acids. In DNA form, the CDR3 reads TGTGCCAGCAGCCAAGCTCGGACCGGGGAGCTGTTCTTT. It specifies CASSQARTGELFF.

This rearrangement joins TRBV6-6 to TRBJ2-5, with D perhaps TRBD1 or TRBD2 (7 bases each). Trimming removed 6 bases from V and 2 bases from J, with 13 bases in between. This CDR3 contains 14 residues. Germline-derived CDR1 and CDR2 are MNHNY and SVGAGI (reference sequence). The CDR3 is CASRGGDSQETQYF. As DNA, the CDR3 is TGTGCCAGCAGAGGGGGGGACAGTCAAGAGACCCAGTACTTC.